Sequencing of this TCR beta chain was carried out in a study of blood T cell repertoires in COVID-19. The CDR3 runs to 13 residues. V was pared by 3 bases and J by 10 bases, with 13 bases between. Germline V gene data show CDR1 as LGHDT and CDR2 as YNNKEL (reference sequence). Study processing details: Nucleated cell number was recorded as an estimate derived from reference gene primer amplification. Profiling relied on immunoSEQ multiplex PCR, and the TCRdb table lists in-frame clones only, not all of them. V, J and clone size were drawn from that table, and D and trimming were deduced from the DNA. This table holds about 280,000 clones, less than 95% found once. The study recruited people aged about 18 to 89 years across about 25 US areas. Cohorts were assigned according to the clinical history that participants reported.

The sequence came from a middle-aged man who had been exposed to COVID-19. Sequencing was performed on PBMCs or T cells enriched from blood (not recorded which). The rearrangement joins TRBV3-1 (or the pseudogene TRBV3-2) to TRBJ2-1; a possible D gene is TRBD1 (6 bases). CDR3 sequence: CASSQDSSSEQFF. The CDR3, as DNA: TGTGCCAGCAGCCAGGACAGCAGCAGCGAGCAGTTCTTC.